This note documents a single T cell receptor beta chain sequence. The sample belongs to a study of blood T cell repertoires in COVID-19. Study-wide background: The analysed material was cDNA or gDNA that came from T cells, B-cell-depleted T cells, or PBMCs.

Seattle patients were enrolled during active infection and followed longitudinally. The protocol was immunoSEQ multiplex PCR, while the TCRdb copy is restricted to in-frame clones and leaves out a portion. The table includes about 60,000 clones, approximately 80% detected once. The CDR3 consists of 11 residues. Germline assignment: CDR1 MNHNS and CDR2 SASEGT. Trimming removed 2 bases at V and 8 bases at J, with 6 bases between. The clonotype comes from a man younger than 45 with COVID-19, enrolled during active disease. This chain links TRBV6-1 with TRBJ1-1; the D is unclear. Material: peripheral blood. The CDR3 DNA sequence: TGTGCCAGCAGTGAATTGGGCGAAGCTTTCTTT. As protein: CASSELGEAFF.